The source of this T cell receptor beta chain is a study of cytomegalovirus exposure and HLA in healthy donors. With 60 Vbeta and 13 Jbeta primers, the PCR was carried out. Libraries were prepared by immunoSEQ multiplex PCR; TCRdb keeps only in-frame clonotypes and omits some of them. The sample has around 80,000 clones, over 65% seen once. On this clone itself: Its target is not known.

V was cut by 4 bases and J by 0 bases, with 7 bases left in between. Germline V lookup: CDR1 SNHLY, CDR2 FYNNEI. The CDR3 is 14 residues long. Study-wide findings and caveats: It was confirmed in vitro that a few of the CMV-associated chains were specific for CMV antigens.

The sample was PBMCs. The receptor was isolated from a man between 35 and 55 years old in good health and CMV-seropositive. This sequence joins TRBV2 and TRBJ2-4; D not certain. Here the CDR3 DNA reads TGTGCCAGCAGTGCCCAAATAGCCAAAAACATTCAGTACTTC. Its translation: CASSAQIAKNIQYF.